This T cell receptor (beta chain) was recovered during a study of blood T cell repertoires in COVID-19. The overall study: Samples of COVID-19 (acute and convalescent) were obtained from the United States, Italy and Spain. From T cells, B-cell-depleted T cells, or PBMCs came the material, which was cDNA or gDNA.

This clone was recorded only once. As handled by the study authors: Quantification of nucleated cells was approximated via reference gene primer amplification. Clones were sequenced by immunoSEQ multiplex PCR, and TCRdb holds only the in-frame ones, with some missing. That table gives V, J and clone size, and the DNA gave D and trimming. This table has about 180,000 clones, approximately 85% appearing once. V was pared by 2 bases and J by 0 bases, with 8 bases between. The CDR3 sequence is 15 residues long. The germline CDR1 and CDR2 sequences are MDHEN and SYDVKM. The sequencing sample was made of peripheral blood. The chain joins TRBV28 to TRBJ1-5; D is perhaps TRBD1 (6 bases). The receptor's source is a man aged 55 to 70 with acute or convalescent COVID-19. The CDR3 coding sequence is TGTGCCAGCAGTTTAGGACAGCATAGCAATCAGCCCCAGCATTTT. It encodes CASSLGQHSNQPQHF. Supplemented by reference TRBV28 and TRBJ1-5, the full variable domain reads DVKVTQSSRYLVKRTGEKVFLECVQDMDHENMFWYRQDPGLGLRLIYFSYDVKMKEKGDIPEGYSVSREKKERFSLILESASTNQTSMYLCASSLGQHSNQPQHFGDGTRLSIL.